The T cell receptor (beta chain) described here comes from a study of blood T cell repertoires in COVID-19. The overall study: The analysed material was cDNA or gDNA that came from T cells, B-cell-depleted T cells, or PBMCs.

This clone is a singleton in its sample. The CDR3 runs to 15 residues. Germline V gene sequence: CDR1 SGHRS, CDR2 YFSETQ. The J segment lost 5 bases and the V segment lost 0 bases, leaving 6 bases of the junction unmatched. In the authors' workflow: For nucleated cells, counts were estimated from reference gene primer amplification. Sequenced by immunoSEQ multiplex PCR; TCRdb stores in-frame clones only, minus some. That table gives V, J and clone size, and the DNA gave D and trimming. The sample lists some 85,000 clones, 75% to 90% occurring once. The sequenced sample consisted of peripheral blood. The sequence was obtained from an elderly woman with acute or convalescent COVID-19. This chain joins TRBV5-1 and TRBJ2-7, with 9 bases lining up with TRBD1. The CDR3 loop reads CASSLGITGGNEQYF. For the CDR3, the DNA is TGCGCCAGCAGCTTGGGGATCACAGGGGGCAACGAGCAGTACTTC.